Here is one T cell receptor beta chain with its context. What it binds is unknown. These data belong to a study of beta chain features in type 1 diabetes. Study results and caveats: Type 1 diabetes patients had moderately but significantly shorter TCRB CDR3s in all four CD4+ subsets.

V gave up 4 bases and J gave up 6 bases, with 9 bases separating them. The CDR3 consists of 11 residues. Germline loops: CDR1 SQVTM, CDR2 ANQGSEA. Blood was drawn once from each donor into heparinised tubes. The draws averaged roughly 120 mL. The whole isolated RNA underwent reverse transcription, so sequencing captured expressed TCRB transcripts. Clones were read by immunoSEQ multiplex PCR, and TCRdb kept only the in-frame ones, dropping some. The data hold 150,000 to 200,000 clones, with around 63% observed a single time. What was sequenced was naive CD4+ T cells from blood. This chain uses TRBV29-1 with TRBJ1-2; tentatively, D is TRBD1 (5 bases). This TCR was recovered from a man aged 30-40 years with type 1 diabetes. Here the CDR3 reads CSVAGYDGYTF. The CDR3 coding sequence is TGCAGCGTTGCAGGGTACGATGGCTACACCTTC. Based on the CDR3 plus reference TRBV29-1 and TRBJ1-2, the full variable domain is SAVISQKPSRDICQRGTSLTIQCQVDSQVTMMFWYRQQPGQSLTLIATANQGSEATYESGFVIDKFPISRPNLTFSTLTVSNMSPEDSSIYLCSVAGYDGYTFGSGTRLTVV.